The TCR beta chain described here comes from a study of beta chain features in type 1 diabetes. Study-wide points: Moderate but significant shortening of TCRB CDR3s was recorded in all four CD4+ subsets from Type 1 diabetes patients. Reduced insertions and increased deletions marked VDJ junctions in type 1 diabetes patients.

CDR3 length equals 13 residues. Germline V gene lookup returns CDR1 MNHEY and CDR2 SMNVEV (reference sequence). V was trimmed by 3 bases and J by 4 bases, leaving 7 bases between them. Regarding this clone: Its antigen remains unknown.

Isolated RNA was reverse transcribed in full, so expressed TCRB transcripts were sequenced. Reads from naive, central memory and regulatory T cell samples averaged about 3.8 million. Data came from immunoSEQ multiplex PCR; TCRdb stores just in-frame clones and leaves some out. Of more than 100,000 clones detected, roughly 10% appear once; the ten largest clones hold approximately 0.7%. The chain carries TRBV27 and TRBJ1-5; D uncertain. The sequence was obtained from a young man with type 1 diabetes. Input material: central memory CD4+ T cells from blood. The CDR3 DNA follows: TGTGCCAGCAGTTTCCAGTCGAATCAGCCCCAGCATTTT. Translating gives CASSFQSNQPQHF.